The 11 T cell receptor beta chains given below trace back to one sample, sequenced in a study of blood T cell repertoires in COVID-19. The assay was immunoSEQ multiplex PCR, and TCRdb's table has in-frame clones only and misses some. The sample contains approximately 210,000 clones, around 90% of which appear only once. Sequencing was performed on PBMCs or T cells enriched from blood (not recorded which). Every receptor here comes from a woman between 50 and 59 years old with acute COVID-19.

V usage is TRBV5-6 and J usage is TRBJ1-1; possible D gene TRBD1, 6 bases. V lost 6 bases and J lost 5, with 20 bases in between. In germline, CDR1 is SGHDT, CDR2 YYEEEE. The CDR3 has 15 residues. The CDR3 coding sequence is TGTGCCAGCACCCTCTGGGGGGGGCGGATGACTGAAGCTTTCTTT. As protein: CASTLWGGRMTEAFF.

This clone was found a few times. V is TRBV4-2 and J is TRBJ1-2; the match to TRBD1 covers 7 bases. J was trimmed by 4 bases and V by 4 bases; bases with no gene match: 12. Germline-derived CDR1 and CDR2 are LGHNA and YNFKEQ. This CDR3 comprises 16 residues. The CDR3 loop reads CASSRTDRDRVYGYTF. The DNA for the CDR3 is TGTGCCAGCAGCCGGACGGACCGGGACAGAGTCTATGGCTACACCTTC.

This chain joins TRBV11-3 and TRBJ1-5; TRBD1 matches at 7 bases. Germline V lookup: CDR1 SGHNT, CDR2 YENEEA. This CDR3 has 12 amino acids. J gave up 9 bases and V 8 bases, and 7 bases lay outside the gene matches. The CDR3: CASPSQGSPQHF. In DNA, the CDR3 is TGTGCCAGCCCCTCACAGGGGTCGCCCCAGCATTTT.

This clone turned up a few times. V gene TRBV18 combines with J gene TRBJ2-7; TRBD1 matches 7 bases. This CDR3 is 16 amino acids long. With V trimmed by 3 bases and J by 0 bases, 8 bases remained unmatched. Looked up from germline, CDR1 is KGHSH and CDR2 is LQKENI. CDR3 sequence (DNA): TGTGCCAGCTCACCCAGTCCCGGGACAGTCTCCTACGAGCAGTACTTC. Protein product: CASSPSPGTVSYEQYF.

The gene calls are TRBV7-9 and TRBJ2-7; 10 nucleotides line up with TRBD1. This CDR3 has 14 amino acids. V lost 3 bases to trimming and J lost 3 bases; unmatched junction nucleotides: 2. Per germline, CDR1 SEHNR and CDR2 FQNEAQ (reference sequence). Here the CDR3 reads CASSFDRGLYEQYF. The CDR3 bases are TGTGCCAGCAGCTTCGACAGGGGGCTCTACGAGCAGTACTTC.

The V gene is TRBV5-1, the J gene TRBJ1-1, with D perhaps matching TRBD1 (6 bases). CDR1 is SGHRS and CDR2 is YFSETQ in the germline V gene. The CDR3 spans 15 residues. Trimming took 0 bases from V and 3 from J, leaving 12 bases between them. CDR3 residues: CASSLEGVRDTEAFF. The CDR3 DNA follows: TGCGCCAGCAGCTTGGAGGGGGTCCGGGACACTGAAGCTTTCTTT.

The chain combines TRBV6-5 with TRBJ1-5; perhaps TRBD1 as D (5 bases). V dropped 6 bases and J dropped 4 bases, with 13 bases sitting between them. Germline lookup yields CDR1 MNHEY and CDR2 SVGAGI. There are 14 residues in the CDR3. This CDR3 reads CASSPGGFNQPQHF. The CDR3 DNA reads TGTGCCAGCAGCCCCGGGGGGTTTAATCAGCCCCAGCATTTT.

This clone has ten or more counts. V is TRBV6-4 and J is TRBJ2-2, with D tentatively TRBD2 (5 bases). The CDR3 consists of 16 residues. CDR1 is MRHNA, CDR2 SNTAGT, per germline. V was cut by 3 bases and J by 4 bases, with 15 bases left in between. The CDR3 region is CASSEGEGHFTGELFF. The CDR3 DNA sequence: TGTGCCAGCAGTGAAGGAGAGGGCCATTTCACCGGGGAGCTGTTTTTT.

This chain connects TRBV28 to TRBJ2-5; 12 nucleotides align to TRBD2. Germline lookup yields CDR1 MDHEN and CDR2 SYDVKM. Trimming cost V 7 bases and J 5 bases; bases outside gene matches: 26. The CDR3 runs 21 residues. The CDR3 region is CASNYEIWTGQTSGSLETQYF. Here the CDR3 DNA reads TGTGCCAGCAATTACGAGATATGGACAGGGCAGACTAGCGGGAGTCTGGAGACCCAGTACTTC.

This clone was seen once. This chain uses TRBV20-1 with TRBJ2-3; 14 bases are a match to TRBD2. V shed 3 bases, J shed 6 bases, and the junction held 8 bases outside the gene matches. Germline assignment: CDR1 DFQATT and CDR2 SNEGSKA (reference sequence). CDR3 length: 16 amino acids. CDR3 protein: CSASGTSGRVRDTQYF. The CDR3 DNA sequence: TGCAGTGCTAGTGGGACTAGCGGGAGAGTAAGGGATACGCAGTATTTT.

The chain combines TRBV18 with TRBJ2-1; 7 nucleotides match TRBD1. J gave up 4 bases and V 0 bases, and 3 bases lay outside the gene matches. The CDR3 extends over 15 amino acids. CDR1 is KGHSH, CDR2 LQKENI, per germline. DNA of the CDR3: TGTGCCAGCTCACCACCAGGGGGCGCTTACAATGAGCAGTTCTTC. It yields the protein CASSPPGGAYNEQFF.